This T cell receptor beta chain was found in a study of CD8 T cells in Susac syndrome. Overall study findings and caveats: The study's TCR sequencing and HLA analysis drew on a certain number of individuals. That number was acknowledged as relatively small.

Concerning this clonotype itself: Its target is not known.

Trimming took off 0 bases at V and 6 bases at J, with 6 bases between the two ends. This CDR3 comprises 13 residues. The germline gives CDR1 SGHNT, CDR2 YYREEE (reference sequence). Random hexamers primed reverse transcription of about 0.45 to 1 ug RNA. One entry per CDR3 protein, called by TCRdb with MiXCR from the immunoSEQ multiplex PCR reads. The sample records 200,000 to 300,000 distinct CDR3 sequences, 80% to 95% being singletons. This TCR derives from a human donor with multiple sclerosis. Specimen: CD4+ T cells from PBMCs. The chain links TRBV5-4 to TRBJ1-4; D not resolved. This CDR3 reads CASSLVGHEKLFF. The CDR3 bases are TGTGCCAGCAGCTTGGTTGGCCATGAAAAACTGTTTTTT.